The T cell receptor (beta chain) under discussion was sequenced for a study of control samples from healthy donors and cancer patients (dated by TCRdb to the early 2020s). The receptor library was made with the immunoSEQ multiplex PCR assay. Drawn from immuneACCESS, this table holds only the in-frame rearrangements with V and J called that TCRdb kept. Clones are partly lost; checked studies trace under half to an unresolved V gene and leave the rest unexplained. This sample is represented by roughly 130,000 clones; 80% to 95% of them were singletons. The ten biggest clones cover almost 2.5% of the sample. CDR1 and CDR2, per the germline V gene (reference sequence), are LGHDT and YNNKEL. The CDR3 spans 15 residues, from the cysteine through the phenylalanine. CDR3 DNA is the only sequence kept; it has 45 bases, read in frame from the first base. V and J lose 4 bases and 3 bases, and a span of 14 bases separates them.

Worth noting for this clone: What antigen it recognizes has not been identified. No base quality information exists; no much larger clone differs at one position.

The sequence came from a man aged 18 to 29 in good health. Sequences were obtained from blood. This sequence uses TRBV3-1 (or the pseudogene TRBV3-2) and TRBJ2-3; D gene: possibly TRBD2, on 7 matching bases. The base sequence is TGTGCCAGCAGCCCCCCGGGGGGCCCAACAGATACGCAGTATTTT. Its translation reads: CASSPPGGPTDTQYF.